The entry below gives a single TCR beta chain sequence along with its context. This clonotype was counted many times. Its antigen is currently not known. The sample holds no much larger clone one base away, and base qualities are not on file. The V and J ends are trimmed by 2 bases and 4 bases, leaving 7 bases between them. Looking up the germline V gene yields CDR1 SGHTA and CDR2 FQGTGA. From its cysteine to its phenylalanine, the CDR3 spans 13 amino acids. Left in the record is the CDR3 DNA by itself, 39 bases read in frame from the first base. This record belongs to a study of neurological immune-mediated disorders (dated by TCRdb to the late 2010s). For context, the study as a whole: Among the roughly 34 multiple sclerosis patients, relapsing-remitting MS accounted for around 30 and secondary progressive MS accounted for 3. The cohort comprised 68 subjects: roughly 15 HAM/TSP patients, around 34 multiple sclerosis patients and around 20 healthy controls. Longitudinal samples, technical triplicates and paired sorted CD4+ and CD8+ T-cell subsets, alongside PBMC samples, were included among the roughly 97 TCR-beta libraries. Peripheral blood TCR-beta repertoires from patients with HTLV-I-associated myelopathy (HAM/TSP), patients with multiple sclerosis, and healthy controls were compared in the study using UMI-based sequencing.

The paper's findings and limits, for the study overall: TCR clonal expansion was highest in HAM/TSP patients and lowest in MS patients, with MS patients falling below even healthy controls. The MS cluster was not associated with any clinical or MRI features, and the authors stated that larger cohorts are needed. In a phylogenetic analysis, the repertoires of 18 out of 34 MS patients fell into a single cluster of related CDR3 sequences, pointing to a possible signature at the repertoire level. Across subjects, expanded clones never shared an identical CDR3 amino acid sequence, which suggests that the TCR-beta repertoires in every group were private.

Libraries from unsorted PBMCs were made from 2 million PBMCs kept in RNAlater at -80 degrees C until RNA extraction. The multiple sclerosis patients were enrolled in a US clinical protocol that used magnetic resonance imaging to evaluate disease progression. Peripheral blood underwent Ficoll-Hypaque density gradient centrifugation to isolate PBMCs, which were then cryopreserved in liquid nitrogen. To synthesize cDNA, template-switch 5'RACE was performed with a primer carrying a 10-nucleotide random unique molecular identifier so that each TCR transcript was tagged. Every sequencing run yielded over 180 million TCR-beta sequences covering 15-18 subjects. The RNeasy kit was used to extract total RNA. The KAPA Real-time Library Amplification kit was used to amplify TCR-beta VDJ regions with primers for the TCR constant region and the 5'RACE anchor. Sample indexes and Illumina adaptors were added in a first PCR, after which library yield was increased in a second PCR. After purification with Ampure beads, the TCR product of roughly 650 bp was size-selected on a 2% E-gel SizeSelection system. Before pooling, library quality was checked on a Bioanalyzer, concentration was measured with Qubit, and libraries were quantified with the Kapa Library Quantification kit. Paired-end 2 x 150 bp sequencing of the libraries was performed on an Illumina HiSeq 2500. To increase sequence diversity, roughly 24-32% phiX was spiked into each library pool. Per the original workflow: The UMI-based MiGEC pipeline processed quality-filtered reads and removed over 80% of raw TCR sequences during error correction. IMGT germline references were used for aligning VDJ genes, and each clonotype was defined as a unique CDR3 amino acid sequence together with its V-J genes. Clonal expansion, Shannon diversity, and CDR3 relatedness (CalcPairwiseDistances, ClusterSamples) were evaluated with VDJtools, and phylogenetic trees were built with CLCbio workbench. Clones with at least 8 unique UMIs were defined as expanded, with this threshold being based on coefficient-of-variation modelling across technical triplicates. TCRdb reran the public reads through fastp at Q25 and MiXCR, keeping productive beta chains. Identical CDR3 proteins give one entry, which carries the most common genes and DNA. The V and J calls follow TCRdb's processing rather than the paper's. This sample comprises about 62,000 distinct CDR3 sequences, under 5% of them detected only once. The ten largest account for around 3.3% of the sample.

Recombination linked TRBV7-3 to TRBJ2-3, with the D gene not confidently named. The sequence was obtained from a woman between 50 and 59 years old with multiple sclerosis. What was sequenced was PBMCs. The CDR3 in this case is CASSLGSADTQYF. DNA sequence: TGTGCCAGCAGCTTAGGGTCCGCAGATACGCAGTATTTT.